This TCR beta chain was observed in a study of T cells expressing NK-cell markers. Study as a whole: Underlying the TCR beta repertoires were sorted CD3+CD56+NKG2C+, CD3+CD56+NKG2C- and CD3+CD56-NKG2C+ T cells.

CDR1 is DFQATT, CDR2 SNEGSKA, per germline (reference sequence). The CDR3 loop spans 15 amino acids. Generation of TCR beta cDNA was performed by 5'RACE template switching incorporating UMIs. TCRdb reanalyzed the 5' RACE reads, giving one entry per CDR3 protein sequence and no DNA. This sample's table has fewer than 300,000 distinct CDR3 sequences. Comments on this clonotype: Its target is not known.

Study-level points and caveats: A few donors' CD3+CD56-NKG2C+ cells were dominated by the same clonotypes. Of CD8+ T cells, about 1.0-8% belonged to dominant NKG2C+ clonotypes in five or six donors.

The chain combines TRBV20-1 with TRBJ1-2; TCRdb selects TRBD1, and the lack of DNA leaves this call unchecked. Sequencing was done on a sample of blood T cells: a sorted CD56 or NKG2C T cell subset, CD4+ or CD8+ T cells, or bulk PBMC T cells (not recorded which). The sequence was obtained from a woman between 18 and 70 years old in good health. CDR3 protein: CSALLGAKPNYGYTF.